This T cell receptor (beta chain) stems from a study of fetal regulatory T cell absence and autoimmunity. Study context: Exocrine pancreas autoimmunity occurred in IPEX patients lacking clinical diabetes. Study-level findings and limits: The oligoclonal enrichment was interpreted as supporting antigen-driven pancreatic autoimmunity before birth in IPEX syndrome.

The assay was run at survey level. Measured with immunoSEQ multiplex PCR; TCRdb has only the in-frame clones, and not every one. This sample carries roughly 95,000 clones, around 72% of them seen once, and the ten largest clones take less than 2.5%. About this clone itself: Its antigen is currently unknown.

CDR1 is SGDLS, CDR2 YYNGEE, per germline. The CDR3 extends over 15 amino acids. V dropped 0 bases and J dropped 4; count of bases not matched to a gene: 2. This TCR derives from a male donor with IPEX syndrome. This chain links TRBV9 with TRBJ1-2, with 11 bases identical to TRBD1. The source material was pancreas tissue. The chain's CDR3 is CASSVVGQGGYGYTF. In DNA form, the CDR3 reads TGTGCCAGCAGCGTAGTGGGACAGGGGGGCTATGGCTACACCTTC.